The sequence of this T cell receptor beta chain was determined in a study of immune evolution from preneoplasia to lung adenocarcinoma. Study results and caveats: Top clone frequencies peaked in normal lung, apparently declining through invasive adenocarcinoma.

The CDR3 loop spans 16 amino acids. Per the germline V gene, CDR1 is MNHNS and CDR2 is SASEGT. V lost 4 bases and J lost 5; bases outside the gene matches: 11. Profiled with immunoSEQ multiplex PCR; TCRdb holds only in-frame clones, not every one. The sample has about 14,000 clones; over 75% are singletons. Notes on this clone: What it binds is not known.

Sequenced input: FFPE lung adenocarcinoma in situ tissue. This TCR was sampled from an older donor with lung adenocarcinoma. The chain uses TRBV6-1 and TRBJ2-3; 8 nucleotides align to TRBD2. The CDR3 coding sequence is TGTGCCAGCAGTGCATCGGTAGCGGGAATAGTAGATACGCAGTATTTT. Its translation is CASSASVAGIVDTQYF.